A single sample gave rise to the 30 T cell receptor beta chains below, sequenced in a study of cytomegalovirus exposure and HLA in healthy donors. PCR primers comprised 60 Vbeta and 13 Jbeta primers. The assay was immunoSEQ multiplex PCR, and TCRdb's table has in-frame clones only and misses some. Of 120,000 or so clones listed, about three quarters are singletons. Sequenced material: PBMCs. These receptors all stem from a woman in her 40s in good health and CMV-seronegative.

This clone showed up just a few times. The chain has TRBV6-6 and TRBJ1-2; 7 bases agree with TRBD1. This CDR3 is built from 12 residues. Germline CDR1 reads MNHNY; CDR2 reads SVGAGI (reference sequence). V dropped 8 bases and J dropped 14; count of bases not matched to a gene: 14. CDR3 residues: CASGYRRDRGTF. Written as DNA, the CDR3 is TGTGCCAGCGGCTATCGCCGGGACAGAGGTACCTTC.

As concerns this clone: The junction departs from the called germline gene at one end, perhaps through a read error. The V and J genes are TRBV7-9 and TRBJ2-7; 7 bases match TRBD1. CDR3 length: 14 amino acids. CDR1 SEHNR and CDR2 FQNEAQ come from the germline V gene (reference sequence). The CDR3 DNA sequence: TGTTCCAGCAGCCCGACCTCAGGGGGACGCGAGCAGTACTTC. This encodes CSSSPTSGGREQYF.

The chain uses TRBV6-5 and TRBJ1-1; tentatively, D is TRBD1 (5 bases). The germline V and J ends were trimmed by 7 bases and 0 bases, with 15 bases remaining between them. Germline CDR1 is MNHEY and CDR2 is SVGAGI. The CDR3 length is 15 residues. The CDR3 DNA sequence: TGTGCCAGCACCCTATTCGGGGGATTGAACACTGAAGCTTTCTTT. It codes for CASTLFGGLNTEAFF.

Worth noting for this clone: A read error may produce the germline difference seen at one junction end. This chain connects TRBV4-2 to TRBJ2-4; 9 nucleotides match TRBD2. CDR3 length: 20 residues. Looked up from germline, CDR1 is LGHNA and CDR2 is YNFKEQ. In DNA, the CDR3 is TGTGCCAGCAGCCGACAGGGCAGAACCTTAGCGGGAGTGGGGATAAACATTCGGTACTTC. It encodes CASSRQGRTLAGVGINIRYF.

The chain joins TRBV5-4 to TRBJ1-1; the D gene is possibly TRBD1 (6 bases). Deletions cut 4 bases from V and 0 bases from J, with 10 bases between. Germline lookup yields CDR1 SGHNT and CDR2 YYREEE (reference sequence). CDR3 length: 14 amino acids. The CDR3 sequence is CASSVQGLNTEAFF. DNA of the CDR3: TGTGCCAGCAGCGTCCAGGGGCTGAACACTGAAGCTTTCTTT. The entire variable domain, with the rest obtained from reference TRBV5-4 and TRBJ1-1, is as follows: ETGVTQSPTHLIKTRGQQVTLRCSSQSGHNTVSWYQQALGQGPQFIFQYYREEENGRGNFPPRFSGLQFPNYSSELNVNALELDDSALYLCASSVQGLNTEAFFGQGTRLTVV.

The CDR3 loop is CASSLESYEQYF. The CDR3 region has the DNA TGCGCCAGCAGCTTGGAATCCTACGAGCAGTACTTC. The chain carries TRBV5-1 and TRBJ2-5, with D unresolved. The end of the DNA aligns better with TRBJ2-7, so the J call may be wrong. CDR1 is SGHRS, CDR2 YFSETQ, per germline. This CDR3 spans 12 amino acids.

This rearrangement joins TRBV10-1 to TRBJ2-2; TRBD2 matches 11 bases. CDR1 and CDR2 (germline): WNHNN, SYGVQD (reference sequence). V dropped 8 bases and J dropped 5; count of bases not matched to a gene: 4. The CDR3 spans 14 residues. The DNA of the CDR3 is TGCGCCAGCGGAACTAGCGGGAGAACCGGGGAGCTGTTTTTT. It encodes CASGTSGRTGELFF.

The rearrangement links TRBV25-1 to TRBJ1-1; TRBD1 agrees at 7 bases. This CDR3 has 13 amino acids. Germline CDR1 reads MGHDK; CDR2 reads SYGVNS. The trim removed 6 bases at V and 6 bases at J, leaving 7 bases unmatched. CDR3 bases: TGTGCCAGCAGCCCTACGACAGGGCCTGAAGCTTTCTTT. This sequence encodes CASSPTTGPEAFF.

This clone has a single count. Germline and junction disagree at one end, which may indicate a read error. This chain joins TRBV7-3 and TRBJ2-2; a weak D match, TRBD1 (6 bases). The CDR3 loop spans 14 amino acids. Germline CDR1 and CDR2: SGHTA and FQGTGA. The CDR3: CVSSLKGGTGELFF. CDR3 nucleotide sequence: TGTGTCAGCAGCTTAAAAGGGGGCACCGGGGAGCTGTTTTTT.

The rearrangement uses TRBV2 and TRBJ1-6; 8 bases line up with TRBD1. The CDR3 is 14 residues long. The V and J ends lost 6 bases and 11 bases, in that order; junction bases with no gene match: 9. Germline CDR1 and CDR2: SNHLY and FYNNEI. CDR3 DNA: TGTGCCAGCAGAATCGACAGGGGAGATCCACCCCTCCACTTT. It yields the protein CASRIDRGDPPLHF.

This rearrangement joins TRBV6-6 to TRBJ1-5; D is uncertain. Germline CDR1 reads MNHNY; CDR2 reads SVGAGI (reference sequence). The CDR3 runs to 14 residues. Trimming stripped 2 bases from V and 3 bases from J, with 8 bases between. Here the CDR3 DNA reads TGTGCCAGCAGTTACACAGAGACCAATCAGCCCCAGCATTTT. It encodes CASSYTETNQPQHF.

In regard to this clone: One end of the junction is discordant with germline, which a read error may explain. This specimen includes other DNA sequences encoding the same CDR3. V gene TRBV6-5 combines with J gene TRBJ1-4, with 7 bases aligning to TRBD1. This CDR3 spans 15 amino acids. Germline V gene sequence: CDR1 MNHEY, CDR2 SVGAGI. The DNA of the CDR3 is TGCGCCAGCAGTTACTCGAACAGGGGCGGTGAAAAACTGTTTTTT. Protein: CASSYSNRGGEKLFF.

The CDR3 sequence: CASSTGTDTQYF. The CDR3 DNA reads TGTGCCAGCAGCACAGGCACAGATACGCAGTATTTT. The rearrangement uses TRBV28 and TRBJ2-3; D remains unclear. Trimming took off 6 bases at V and 1 base at J, with 5 bases between the two ends. The germline V gene has CDR1 MDHEN and CDR2 SYDVKM. The CDR3 spans 12 residues.

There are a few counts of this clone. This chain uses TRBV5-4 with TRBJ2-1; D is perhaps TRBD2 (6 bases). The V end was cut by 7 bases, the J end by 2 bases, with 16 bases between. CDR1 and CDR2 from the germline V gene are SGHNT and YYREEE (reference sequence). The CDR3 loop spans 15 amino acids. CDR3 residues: CASFSAGHPYNEQFF. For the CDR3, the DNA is TGTGCCAGCTTCTCAGCGGGCCACCCCTACAATGAGCAGTTCTTC.

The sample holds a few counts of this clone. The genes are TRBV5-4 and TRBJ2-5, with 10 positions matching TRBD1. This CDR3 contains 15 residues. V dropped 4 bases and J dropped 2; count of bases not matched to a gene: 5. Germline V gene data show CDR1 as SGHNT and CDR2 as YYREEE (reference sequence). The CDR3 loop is CASSTRQGAQETQYF. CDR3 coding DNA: TGTGCCAGCAGCACCCGACAGGGGGCTCAAGAGACCCAGTACTTC.

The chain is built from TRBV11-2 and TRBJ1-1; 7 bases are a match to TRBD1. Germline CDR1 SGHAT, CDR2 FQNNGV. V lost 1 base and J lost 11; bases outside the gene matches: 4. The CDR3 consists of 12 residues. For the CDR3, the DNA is TGTGCCAGCAGCTTAGTGACAGGGCGTGCTTTCTTT. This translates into CASSLVTGRAFF.

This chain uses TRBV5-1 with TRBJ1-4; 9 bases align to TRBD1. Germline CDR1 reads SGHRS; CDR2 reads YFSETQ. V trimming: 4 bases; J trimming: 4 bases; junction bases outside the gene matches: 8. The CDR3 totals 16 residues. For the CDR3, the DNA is TGCGCCAGCAGCCCCTATGGGACAGGGTTTAATGAAAAACTGTTTTTT. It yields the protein CASSPYGTGFNEKLFF.

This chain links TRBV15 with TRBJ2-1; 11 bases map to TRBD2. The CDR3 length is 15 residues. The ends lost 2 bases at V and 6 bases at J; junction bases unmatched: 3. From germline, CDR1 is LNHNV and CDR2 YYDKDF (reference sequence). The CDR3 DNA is TGTGCCACCAGCAGACCGGGACTAGCGGTCAATGAGCAGTTCTTC. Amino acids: CATSRPGLAVNEQFF.

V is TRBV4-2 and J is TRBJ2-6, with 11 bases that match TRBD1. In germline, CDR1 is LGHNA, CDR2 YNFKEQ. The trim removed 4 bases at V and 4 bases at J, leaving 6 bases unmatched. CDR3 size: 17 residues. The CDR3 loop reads CASSPGQGAGGANVLTF. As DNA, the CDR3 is TGTGCCAGCAGCCCAGGACAGGGGGCAGGAGGGGCCAACGTCCTGACTTTC.

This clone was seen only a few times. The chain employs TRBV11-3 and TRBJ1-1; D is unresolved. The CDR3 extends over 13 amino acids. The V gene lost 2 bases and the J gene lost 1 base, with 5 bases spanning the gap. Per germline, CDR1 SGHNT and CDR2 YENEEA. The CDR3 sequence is CASSLHRNTEAFF. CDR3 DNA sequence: TGTGCCAGCAGCTTACACAGGAACACTGAAGCTTTCTTT. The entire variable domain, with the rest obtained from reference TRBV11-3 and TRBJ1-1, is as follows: EAGVVQSPRYKIIEKKQPVAFWCNPISGHNTLYWYLQNLGQGPELLIRYENEEAVDDSQLPKDRFSAERLKGVDSTLKIQPAELGDSAVYLCASSLHRNTEAFFGQGTRLTVV.

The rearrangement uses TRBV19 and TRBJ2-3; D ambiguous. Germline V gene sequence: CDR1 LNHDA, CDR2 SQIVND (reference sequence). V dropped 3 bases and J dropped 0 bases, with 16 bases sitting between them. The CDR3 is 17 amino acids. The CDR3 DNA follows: TGTGCCAGTAGTATTGCTGGTTTCGGTCCGAGCACAGATACGCAGTATTTT. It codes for CASSIAGFGPSTDTQYF.

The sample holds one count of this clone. CDR3 residues: CASTRDLGNEQFF. CDR3 nucleotides: TGTGCCAGCACGAGGGATTTGGGGAATGAGCAGTTCTTC. This chain connects TRBV9 to TRBJ2-1, with D perhaps TRBD2 (5 bases). Germline CDR1 is SGDLS and CDR2 is YYNGEE. The CDR3 contains 13 residues. Trimming took off 6 bases at V and 7 bases at J, with 14 bases between the two ends.

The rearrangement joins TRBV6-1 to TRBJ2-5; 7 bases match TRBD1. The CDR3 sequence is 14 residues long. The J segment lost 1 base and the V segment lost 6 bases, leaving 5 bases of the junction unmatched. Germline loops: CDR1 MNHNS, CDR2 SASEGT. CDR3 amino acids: CASSAGTVQETQYF. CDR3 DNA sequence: TGTGCCAGCAGCGCCGGGACAGTCCAAGAGACCCAGTACTTC.

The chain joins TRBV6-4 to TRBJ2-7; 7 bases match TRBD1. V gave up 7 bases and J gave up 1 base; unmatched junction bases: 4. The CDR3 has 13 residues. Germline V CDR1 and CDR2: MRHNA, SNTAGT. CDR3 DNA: TGTGCCAGCACGGGACAGATATCCTACGAGCAGTACTTC. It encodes CASTGQISYEQYF.

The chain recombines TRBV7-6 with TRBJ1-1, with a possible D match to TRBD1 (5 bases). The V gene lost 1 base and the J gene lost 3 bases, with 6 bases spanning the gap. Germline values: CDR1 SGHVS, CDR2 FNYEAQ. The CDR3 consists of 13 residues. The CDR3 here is CASSLGGDTEAFF. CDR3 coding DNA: TGTGCCAGCAGCTTAGGGGGGGACACTGAAGCTTTCTTT.

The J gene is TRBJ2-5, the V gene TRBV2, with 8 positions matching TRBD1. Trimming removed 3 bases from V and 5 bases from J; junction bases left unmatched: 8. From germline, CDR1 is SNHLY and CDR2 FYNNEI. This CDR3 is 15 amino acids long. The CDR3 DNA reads TGTGCCAGCAGTGAGACGTCAGGGGGCGGGGAGACCCAGTACTTC. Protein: CASSETSGGGETQYF.

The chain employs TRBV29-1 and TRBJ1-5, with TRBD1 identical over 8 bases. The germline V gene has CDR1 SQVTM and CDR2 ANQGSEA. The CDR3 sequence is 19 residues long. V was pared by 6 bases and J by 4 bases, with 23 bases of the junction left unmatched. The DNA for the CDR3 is TGCAGCGTCCAAGTGGCGGCCAGGGGGCGCGATTGGAGGAATCAGCCCCAGCATTTT. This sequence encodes CSVQVAARGRDWRNQPQHF. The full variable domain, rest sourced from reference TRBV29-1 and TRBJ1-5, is SAVISQKPSRDICQRGTSLTIQCQVDSQVTMMFWYRQQPGQSLTLIATANQGSEATYESGFVIDKFPISRPNLTFSTLTVSNMSPEDSSIYLCSVQVAARGRDWRNQPQHFGDGTRLSIL.

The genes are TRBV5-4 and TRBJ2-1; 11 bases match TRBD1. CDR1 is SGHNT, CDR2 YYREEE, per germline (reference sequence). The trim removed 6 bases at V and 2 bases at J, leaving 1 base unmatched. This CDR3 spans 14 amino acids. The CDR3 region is CASMGQGAYNEQFF. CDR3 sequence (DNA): TGTGCCAGCATGGGACAGGGGGCCTACAATGAGCAGTTCTTC. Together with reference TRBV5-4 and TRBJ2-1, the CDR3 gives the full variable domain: ETGVTQSPTHLIKTRGQQVTLRCSSQSGHNTVSWYQQALGQGPQFIFQYYREEENGRGNFPPRFSGLQFPNYSSELNVNALELDDSALYLCASMGQGAYNEQFFGPGTRLTVL.

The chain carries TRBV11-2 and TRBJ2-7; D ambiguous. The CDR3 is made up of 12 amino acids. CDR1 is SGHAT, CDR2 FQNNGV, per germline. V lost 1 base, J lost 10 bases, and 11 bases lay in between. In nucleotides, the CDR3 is TGTGCCAGCAGCTTAGGGCAGGCCGGACAGTACTTC. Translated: CASSLGQAGQYF.

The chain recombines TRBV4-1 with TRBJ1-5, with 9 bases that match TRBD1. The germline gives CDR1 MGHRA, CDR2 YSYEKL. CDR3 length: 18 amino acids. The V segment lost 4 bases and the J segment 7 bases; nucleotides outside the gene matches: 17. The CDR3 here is CASSRLVRGQGISQPQHF. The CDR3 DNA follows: TGCGCCAGCAGCCGTCTAGTTCGGGGACAGGGTATTTCCCAGCCCCAGCATTTT.